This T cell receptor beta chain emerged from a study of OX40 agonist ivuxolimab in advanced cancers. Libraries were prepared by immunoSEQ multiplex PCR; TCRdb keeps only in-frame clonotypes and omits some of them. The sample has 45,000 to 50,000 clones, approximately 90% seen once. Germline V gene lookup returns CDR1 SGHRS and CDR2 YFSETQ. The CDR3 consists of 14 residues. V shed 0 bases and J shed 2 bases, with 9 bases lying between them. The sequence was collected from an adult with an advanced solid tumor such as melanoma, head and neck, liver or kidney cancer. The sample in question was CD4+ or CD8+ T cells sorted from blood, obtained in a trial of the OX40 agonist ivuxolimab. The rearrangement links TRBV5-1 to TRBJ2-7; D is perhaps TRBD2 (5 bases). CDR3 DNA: TGCGCCAGCAGCTTGGGAAGCGGAGCCTACGAGCAGTACTTC. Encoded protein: CASSLGSGAYEQYF.